A single sample gave rise to the 8 T cell receptor beta chains below, sequenced in a study of monozygotic twins with inflammatory bowel disease. TCRdb reprocessed the 5' RACE reads; each CDR3 protein has one entry and no DNA is given. Across 150,000 to 200,000 distinct CDR3 sequences, the top ten clones capture 2.4% of the sample. The sequenced material came from blood. The receptor source for this set is a human donor with ulcerative colitis or Crohn's disease, or a healthy co-twin of an affected twin (not recorded which).

The rearrangement links TRBV7-2 to TRBJ2-7; TCRdb's D gene call, TRBD1, goes unchecked for lack of DNA. The germline V gene has CDR1 SGHTA and CDR2 FQGNSA. This CDR3 is 16 amino acids long. CDR3 in amino acids: CASSHKPPYGGYEQYF.

This chain joins TRBV9 and TRBJ1-6. CDR3 length equals 14 residues. Germline CDR1 reads SGDLS; CDR2 reads YYNGEE. CDR3 in amino acids: CASSVARRASPLHF.

The CDR3 region is CASRAGTVYEQYF. The V and J genes are TRBV2 and TRBJ2-7; the TCRdb call, TRBD1, lacks DNA for checking. The CDR3 loop spans 13 amino acids. CDR1 is SNHLY and CDR2 is FYNNEI in the germline V gene.

This chain connects TRBV7-2 to TRBJ2-1. The CDR3 loop spans 12 amino acids. Germline V gives CDR1 SGHTA, CDR2 FQGNSA. Here the CDR3 reads CASSFSAREQFF.

The V call is TRBV5-1, the J call TRBJ1-5. This CDR3 region has 13 residues. CDR1 and CDR2 from the germline V gene are SGHRS and YFSETQ. The CDR3 is CASSLVGNQPQHF.

The CDR3 reads CASSQTDRNTEAFF. V and J are TRBV3-1 and TRBJ1-1. The CDR3 has 14 residues. CDR1 and CDR2 (germline): LGHDT, YNNKEL (reference sequence).

The rearrangement uses TRBV5-1 and TRBJ1-6. This CDR3 region has 14 residues. Germline V gene data show CDR1 as SGHRS and CDR2 as YFSETQ. The chain's CDR3 is CASSLDRTNSPLHF.

J is TRBJ1-5 and V is TRBV7-9; TCRdb's D gene call, TRBD1, goes unchecked for lack of DNA. CDR3 length equals 14 residues. The germline gives CDR1 SEHNR, CDR2 FQNEAQ (reference sequence). CDR3 in amino acids: CASSLSGYNQPQHF. Drawing the rest from reference TRBV7-9 and TRBJ1-5, the complete variable domain is DTGVSQNPRHKITKRGQNVTFRCDPISEHNRLYWYRQTLGQGPEFLTYFQNEAQLEKSRLLSDRFSAERPKGSFSTLEIQRTEQGDSAMYLCASSLSGYNQPQHFGDGTRLSIL.